This TCR beta chain appears in the sequencing data of a study of blood T cells in healthy people across ages. Looking at the study overall: There was about one barcoded beta molecule captured by template switching per two T cells. Findings and limits, study-wide: Donor CMV status was unknown, possibly confounding expanded clonotype changes.

Comments on this clonotype: Antigen unknown.

Looked up from germline, CDR1 is ENHRY and CDR2 is SYGVKD. There are 13 residues in the CDR3. The V end lost 0 bases, the J end lost 3 bases, and 6 bases lay between the germline ends. Primers used in a second PCR of about 6 to 12 cycles were a sample-barcoded 5' primer and a J-beta primer mix. TCRdb re-analysed the 5' RACE reads in MiXCR, keeping a single row per CDR3 protein. The repertoire holds about 640,000 distinct CDR3 sequences, with 58% as singletons. The genes are TRBV10-3 and TRBJ2-7; D is undetermined. The material sequenced was blood. This sequence was found in a man in his sixties in good health. In DNA form, the CDR3 reads TGTGCCATCAGTGAGTCGGGCAGCTACGAGCAGTACTTC. Protein: CAISESGSYEQYF.